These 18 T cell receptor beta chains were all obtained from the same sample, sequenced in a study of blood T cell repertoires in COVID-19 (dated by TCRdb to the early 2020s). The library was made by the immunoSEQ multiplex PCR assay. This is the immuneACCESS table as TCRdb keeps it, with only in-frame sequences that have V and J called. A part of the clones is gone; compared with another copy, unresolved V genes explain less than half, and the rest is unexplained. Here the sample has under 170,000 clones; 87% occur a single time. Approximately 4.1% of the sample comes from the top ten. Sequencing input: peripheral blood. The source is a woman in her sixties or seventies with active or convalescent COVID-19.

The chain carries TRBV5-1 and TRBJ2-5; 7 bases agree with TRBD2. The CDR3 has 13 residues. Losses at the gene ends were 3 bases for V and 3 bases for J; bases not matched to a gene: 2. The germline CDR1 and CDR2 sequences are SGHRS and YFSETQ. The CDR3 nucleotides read TGCGCCAGCAGCTCCCGGGGGGAAGAGACCCAGTACTTC. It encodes CASSSRGEETQYF.

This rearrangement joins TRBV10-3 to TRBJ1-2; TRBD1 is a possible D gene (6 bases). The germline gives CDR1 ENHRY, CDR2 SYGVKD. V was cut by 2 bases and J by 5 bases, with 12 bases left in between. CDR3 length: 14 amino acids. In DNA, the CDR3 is TGTGCCATCAGTGAGGGAGCAGGGGCGTATGGCTACACCTTC. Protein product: CAISEGAGAYGYTF.

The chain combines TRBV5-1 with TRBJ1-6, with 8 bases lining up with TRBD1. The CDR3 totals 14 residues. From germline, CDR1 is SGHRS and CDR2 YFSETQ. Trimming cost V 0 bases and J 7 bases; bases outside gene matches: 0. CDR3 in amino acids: CASSLGTGNSPLHF. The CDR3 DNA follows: TGCGCCAGCAGCTTGGGGACAGGGAATTCACCCCTCCACTTT.

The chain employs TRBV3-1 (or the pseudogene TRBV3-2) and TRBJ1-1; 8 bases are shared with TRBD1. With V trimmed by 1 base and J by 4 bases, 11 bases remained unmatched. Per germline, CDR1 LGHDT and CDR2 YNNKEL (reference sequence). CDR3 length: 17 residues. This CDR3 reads CASSQAPRVTGGTEAFF. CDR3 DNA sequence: TGTGCCAGCAGCCAAGCCCCGAGGGTTACAGGGGGCACTGAAGCTTTCTTT.

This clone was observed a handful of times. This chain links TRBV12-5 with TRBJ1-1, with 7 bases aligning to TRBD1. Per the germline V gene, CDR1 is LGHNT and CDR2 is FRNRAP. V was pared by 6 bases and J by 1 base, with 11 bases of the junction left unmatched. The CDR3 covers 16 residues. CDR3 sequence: CASGPPGQAQNTEAFF. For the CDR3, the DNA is TGTGCTAGTGGCCCTCCCGGACAGGCCCAGAACACTGAAGCTTTCTTT.

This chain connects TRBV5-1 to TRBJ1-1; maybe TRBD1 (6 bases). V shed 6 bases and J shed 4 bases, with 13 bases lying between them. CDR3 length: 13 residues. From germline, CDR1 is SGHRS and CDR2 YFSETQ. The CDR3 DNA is TGCGCCAGCACTACGGCAGGGGTCACTGAAGCTTTCTTT. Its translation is CASTTAGVTEAFF.

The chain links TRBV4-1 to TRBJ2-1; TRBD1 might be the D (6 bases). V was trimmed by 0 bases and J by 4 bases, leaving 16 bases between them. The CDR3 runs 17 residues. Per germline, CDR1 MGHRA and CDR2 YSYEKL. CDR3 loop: CASSQDRGWVNYNEQFF. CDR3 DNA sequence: TGCGCCAGCAGCCAAGACAGGGGTTGGGTTAATTACAATGAGCAGTTCTTC.

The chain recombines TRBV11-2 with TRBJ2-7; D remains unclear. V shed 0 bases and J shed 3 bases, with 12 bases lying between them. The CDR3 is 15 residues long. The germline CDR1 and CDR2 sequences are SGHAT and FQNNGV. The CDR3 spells CASSLDLSPGYEQYF. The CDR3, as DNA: TGTGCCAGCAGCTTAGATCTGAGTCCTGGCTACGAGCAGTACTTC.

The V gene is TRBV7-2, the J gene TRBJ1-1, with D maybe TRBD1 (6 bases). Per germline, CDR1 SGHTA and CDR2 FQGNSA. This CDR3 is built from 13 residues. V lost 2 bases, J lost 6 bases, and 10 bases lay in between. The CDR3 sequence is CASSLQGSPEAFF. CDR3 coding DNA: TGTGCCAGCAGCTTACAGGGGAGTCCTGAAGCTTTCTTT.

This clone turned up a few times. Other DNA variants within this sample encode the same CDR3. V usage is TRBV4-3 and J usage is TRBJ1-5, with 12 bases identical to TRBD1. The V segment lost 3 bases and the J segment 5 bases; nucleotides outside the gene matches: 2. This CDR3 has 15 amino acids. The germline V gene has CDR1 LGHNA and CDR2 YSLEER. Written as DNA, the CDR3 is TGCGCCAGCAGCCAGGGGACAGGGGGCGATCAGCCCCAGCATTTT. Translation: CASSQGTGGDQPQHF.

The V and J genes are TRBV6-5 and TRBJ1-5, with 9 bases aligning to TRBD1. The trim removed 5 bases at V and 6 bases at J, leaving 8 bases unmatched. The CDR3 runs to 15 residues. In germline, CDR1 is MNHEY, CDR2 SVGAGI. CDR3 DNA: TGTGCCAGCAGTACCCAGACAGGGGGTTTTCAGCCCCAGCATTTT. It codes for CASSTQTGGFQPQHF.

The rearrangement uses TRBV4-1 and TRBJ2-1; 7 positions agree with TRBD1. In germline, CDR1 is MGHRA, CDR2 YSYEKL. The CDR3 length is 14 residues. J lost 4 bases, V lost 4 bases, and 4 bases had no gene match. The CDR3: CASSLDRAYNEQFF. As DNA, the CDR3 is TGCGCCAGCAGCCTCGACAGGGCTTACAATGAGCAGTTCTTC.

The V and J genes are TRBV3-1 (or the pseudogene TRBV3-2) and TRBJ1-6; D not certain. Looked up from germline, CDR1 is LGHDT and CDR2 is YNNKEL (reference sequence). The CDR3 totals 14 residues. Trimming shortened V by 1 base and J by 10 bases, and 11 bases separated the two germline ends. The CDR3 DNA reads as TGTGCCAGCAGCCAAGGGCGGGGTCGGTCACCCCTCCACTTT. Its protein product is CASSQGRGRSPLHF.

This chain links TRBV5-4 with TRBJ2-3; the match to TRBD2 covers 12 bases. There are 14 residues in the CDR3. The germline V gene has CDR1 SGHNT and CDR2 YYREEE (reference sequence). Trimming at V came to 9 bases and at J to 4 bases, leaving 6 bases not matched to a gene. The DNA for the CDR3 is TGTGCCACCAGGAGACTAGCGGGGGCAGATACGCAGTATTTT. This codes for CATRRLAGADTQYF. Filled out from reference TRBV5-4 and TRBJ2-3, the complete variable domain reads ETGVTQSPTHLIKTRGQQVTLRCSSQSGHNTVSWYQQALGQGPQFIFQYYREEENGRGNFPPRFSGLQFPNYSSELNVNALELDDSALYLCATRRLAGADTQYFGPGTRLTVL.

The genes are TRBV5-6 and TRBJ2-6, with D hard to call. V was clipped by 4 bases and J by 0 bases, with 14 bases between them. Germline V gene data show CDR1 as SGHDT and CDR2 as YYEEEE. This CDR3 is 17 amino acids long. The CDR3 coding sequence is TGTGCCAGCAGCCGCCCTCGCGGCAACTCTGGGGCCAACGTCCTGACTTTC. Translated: CASSRPRGNSGANVLTF.

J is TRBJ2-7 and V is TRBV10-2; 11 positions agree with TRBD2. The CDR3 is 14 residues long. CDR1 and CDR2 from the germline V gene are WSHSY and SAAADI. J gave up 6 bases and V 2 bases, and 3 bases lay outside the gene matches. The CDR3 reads CASSERLAGPEQYF. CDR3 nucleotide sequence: TGCGCCAGCAGTGAGAGACTAGCGGGGCCCGAGCAGTACTTC.

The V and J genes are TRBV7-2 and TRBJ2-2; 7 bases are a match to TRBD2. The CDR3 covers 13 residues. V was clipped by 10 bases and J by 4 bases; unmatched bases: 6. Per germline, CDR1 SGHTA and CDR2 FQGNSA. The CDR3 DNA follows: TGTGCCACGCGGGAGACGGGCACCGGGGAGCTGTTTTTT. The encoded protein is CATRETGTGELFF.

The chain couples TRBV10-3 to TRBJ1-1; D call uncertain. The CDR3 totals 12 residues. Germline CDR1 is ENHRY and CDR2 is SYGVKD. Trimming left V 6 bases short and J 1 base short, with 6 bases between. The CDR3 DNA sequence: TGTGCCATCAGGACGGGGAACACTGAAGCTTTCTTT. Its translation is CAIRTGNTEAFF.